These 2 T cell receptor beta chains came from one sample sequenced in a study of regulatory T cells in long-lasting Graves disease. Regarding time point: persistent/refractory GD, antithyroid drugs over 5 years with positive TRAb. Extracted PBMC RNA gave rise to the TCR library. Building the TCR beta libraries relied on iRepertoire HTBI primers, and CDR3 regions underwent Arm-PCR. TCRdb recomputed calls from the multiplex PCR reads with MiXCR, one row per CDR3 protein. The sample yields under 500,000 distinct CDR3 sequences, around 21% seen once. The sequencing used peripheral blood mononuclear cells (PBMCs), collected when the disease was refractory, from a patient treated with antithyroid drugs. Receptor source: a female donor with Graves disease.

This chain joins TRBV19 and TRBJ2-1, with 16 positions matching TRBD2. The CDR3 loop spans 15 amino acids. Per the germline V gene, CDR1 is LNHDA and CDR2 is SQIVND (reference sequence). With V trimmed by 9 bases and J by 10 bases, 9 bases remained unmatched. CDR3 in DNA: TGTGCCAGCCTCCCCCCGGGACTAGCGGGGGGGGAGCAGTTCTTC. This translates into CASLPPGLAGGEQFF.

V usage is TRBV28 and J usage is TRBJ2-1, with 8 bases fitting TRBD2. The CDR3 has 14 residues. Losses at the gene ends were 3 bases for V and 5 bases for J; bases not matched to a gene: 3. Germline lookup yields CDR1 MDHEN and CDR2 SYDVKM. CDR3 sequence: CASSLLAGNNEQFF. The CDR3 DNA is TGTGCCAGCAGTTTGCTAGCGGGCAACAATGAGCAGTTCTTC.